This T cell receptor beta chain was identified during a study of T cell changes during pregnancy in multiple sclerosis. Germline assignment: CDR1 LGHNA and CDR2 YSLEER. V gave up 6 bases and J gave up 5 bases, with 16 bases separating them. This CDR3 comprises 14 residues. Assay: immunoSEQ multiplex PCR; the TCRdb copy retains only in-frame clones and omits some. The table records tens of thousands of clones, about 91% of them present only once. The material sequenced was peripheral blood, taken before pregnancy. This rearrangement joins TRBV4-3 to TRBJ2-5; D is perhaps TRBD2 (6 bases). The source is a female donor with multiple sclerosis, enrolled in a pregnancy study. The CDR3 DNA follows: TGCGCCAGCAGTCCCAGACTAGGTCGGGAGACCCAGTACTTC. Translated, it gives CASSPRLGRETQYF.